This T cell receptor beta chain was documented in a study of cytomegalovirus exposure and HLA in healthy donors. General study results and limits: Indistinguishability led to the exclusion of some V segments, TRBV6-2 and TRBV6-3 included. Prior analysis indicated that the majority of TCR beta V segments exhibited productivity approximately 90% or approximately 30% of the time. In a later analysis, a genetic analysis reported fewer productive-TCR N-insertions in an Asian-associated ancestry cluster than the cohort average. With later analysis, a missense DCLRE1C variant became linked to TCR beta V- and J-gene trimming.

The sample holds a few counts of this clone. The antigen is unknown. The primer mix had 60 Vbeta and 13 Jbeta primers. The assay was immunoSEQ multiplex PCR, and TCRdb's table has in-frame clones only and misses some. The data hold some 130,000 clones, with roughly 83% observed a single time. This CDR3 contains 15 residues. Germline CDR1 reads SGDLS; CDR2 reads YYNGEE. Trimming at V came to 2 bases and at J to 0 bases, leaving 4 bases not matched to a gene. This TCR came from a man between 18 and 35 years old in good health and CMV-seronegative. Sequencing was performed on PBMCs. V usage is TRBV9 and J usage is TRBJ1-2, with 7 positions matching TRBD1. The CDR3 is CASSVQGTANYGYTF. The CDR3 nucleotides are TGTGCCAGCAGCGTGCAGGGGACAGCTAACTATGGCTACACCTTC.